The 2 T cell receptor beta chains below were found in one sample sequenced in a study of blood T cell repertoires in COVID-19. Measured with immunoSEQ multiplex PCR; TCRdb has only the in-frame clones, and not every one. The table includes under 450,000 clones, approximately 90% detected once. Sequenced material: peripheral blood. Receptor source: a woman between 35 and 50 years old with COVID-19, enrolled during active disease.

The chain employs TRBV5-6 and TRBJ2-3, with D uncertain. The CDR3 is made up of 16 amino acids. Trimming left V 3 bases short and J 0 bases short, with 14 bases between. Germline CDR1 and CDR2: SGHDT and YYEEEE. In DNA form, the CDR3 reads TGTGCCAGCAGCTACGACATAGAAAGAAGCACAGATACGCAGTATTTT. Its translation: CASSYDIERSTDTQYF.

The DNA for the CDR3 is TGTGCCAGCATCCCGCGGTTGTACAATGAGCAGTTCTTC. It yields the protein CASIPRLYNEQFF. The V gene is TRBV13, the J gene TRBJ2-1, with D unresolved. V dropped 7 bases and J dropped 4 bases, with 11 bases sitting between them. The CDR3 is 13 amino acids. From germline, CDR1 is PRHDT and CDR2 FYEKMQ (reference sequence).